This passage covers 21 T cell receptor beta chains from one sample sequenced in a study of CD8 T cells in ankylosing spondylitis. TCRdb re-analysed the 5' RACE reads in MiXCR, keeping a single row per CDR3 protein. Altogether roughly 180,000 distinct CDR3 sequences are present, approximately 10% being singletons, with the ten largest covering 25% to 35%. Sample: blood, either unsorted or a sorted T cell fraction (not recorded which). Receptors originate from a male donor with ankylosing spondylitis or in good health (not recorded which).

This clonotype was counted between two and nine times. This chain uses TRBV20-1 with TRBJ1-5, with 9 bases aligning to TRBD1. Germline V gene sequence: CDR1 DFQATT, CDR2 SNEGSKA (reference sequence). The CDR3 is 15 residues long. The V and J ends lost 4 bases and 3 bases, in that order; junction bases with no gene match: 7. For the CDR3, the DNA is TGCAGTGCTACCACCGGGACAGGGAACAATCAGCCCCAGCATTTT. It yields the protein CSATTGTGNNQPQHF.

This clonotype was counted a few times. The J gene is TRBJ2-5, the V gene TRBV6-5, with D perhaps matching TRBD2 (5 bases). CDR3 length equals 17 residues. Germline CDR1 MNHEY, CDR2 SVGAGI. V shed 0 bases and J shed 4 bases, with 18 bases lying between them. CDR3 in DNA: TGTGCCAGCAGTTACTCGAGAGGCGGGTCCCACCGAGAGACCCAGTACTTC. Its protein product is CASSYSRGGSHRETQYF.

This clonotype was observed many times. CDR3 sequence: CASSISGASGANVLTF. In nucleotides, the CDR3 is TGTGCCAGCAGTATTTCAGGGGCCTCTGGGGCCAACGTCCTGACTTTC. V gene TRBV12-3 or TRBV12-4 combines with J gene TRBJ2-6, with D possibly TRBD1 on 6 matching bases. There are 16 residues in the CDR3. Trimming took off 5 bases at V and 0 bases at J, with 11 bases between the two ends.

There are many counts of this clonotype. This chain connects TRBV16 to TRBJ2-5; TRBD1 aligns across 7 bases. V trimming: 0 bases; J trimming: 0 bases; junction bases outside the gene matches: 4. The CDR3 extends over 16 amino acids. Germline-derived CDR1 and CDR2 are KGHSY and FQNENV. The CDR3 spells CASSQSARGYQETQYF. The DNA of the CDR3 is TGTGCCAGCAGCCAATCGGCCAGGGGGTACCAAGAGACCCAGTACTTC.

This clonotype was counted ten times or more. J is TRBJ2-1 and V is TRBV3-1; D is ambiguous. Per germline, CDR1 LGHDT and CDR2 YNNKEL (reference sequence). The CDR3 is 12 amino acids. Deletions cut 2 bases from V and 9 bases from J, with 8 bases between. The CDR3 is CASSQLRREQFF. The CDR3 nucleotides read TGTGCCAGCAGCCAACTCCGGCGTGAGCAGTTCTTC.

This clonotype was picked up many times. The chain employs TRBV15 and TRBJ2-5, with unresolved D. Trimming shortened V by 6 bases and J by 5 bases, and 10 bases separated the two germline ends. Germline V gene sequence: CDR1 LNHNV, CDR2 YYDKDF (reference sequence). This CDR3 spans 12 amino acids. DNA of the CDR3: TGTGCCACCAGTCGTCTCGGGGAGACCCAGTACTTC. Residues: CATSRLGETQYF.

This clonotype was detected many times. The V and J genes are TRBV6-1 and TRBJ1-1, with no clear D. Germline V gene sequence: CDR1 MNHNS, CDR2 SASEGT. The ends were cut back, 7 bases at V and 1 base at J, with 13 bases in the middle. The CDR3 consists of 14 residues. CDR3 sequence: CASKDLGTNTEAFF. CDR3 nucleotide sequence: TGTGCCAGCAAGGACTTAGGAACGAACACTGAAGCTTTCTTT.

This clonotype came up a few times. The rearrangement links TRBV7-2 to TRBJ2-4; D could derive from TRBD1 or TRBD2 (5 bases each). V lost 0 bases to trimming and J lost 6 bases, with 12 bases between them. The CDR3 loop spans 15 amino acids. In germline, CDR1 is SGHTA, CDR2 FQGNSA. Here the CDR3 reads CASSLAAGRVNIQYF. CDR3 nucleotides: TGTGCCAGCAGCTTAGCGGCAGGGCGGGTAAACATTCAGTACTTC. The whole variable domain, filled in from reference TRBV7-2 and TRBJ2-4, reads GAGVSQSPSNKVTEKGKDVELRCDPISGHTALYWYRQSLGQGLEFLIYFQGNSAPDKSGLPSDRFSAERTGGSVSTLTIQRTQQEDSAVYLCASSLAAGRVNIQYFGAGTRLSVL.

For this clonotype: A much larger clone is a single base away; this may be a read error. The rearrangement links TRBV5-1 to TRBJ2-3; TRBD2 agrees at 16 bases. CDR3 length: 13 residues. CDR1 and CDR2 from the germline V gene are SGHRS and YFSETQ. CDR3 region: CASSLGTSGGANF. In DNA form, the CDR3 reads TGCGCCAGCAGCCTCGGGACTAGCGGGGGGGCCAATTTT.

The gene calls are TRBV28 and TRBJ2-7, with 7 bases identical to TRBD1. J was trimmed by 0 bases and V by 10 bases; bases with no gene match: 3. CDR3 size: 12 residues. The V gene's germline CDR1 is MDHEN and CDR2 SYDVKM. This chain's CDR3 is CATGDSSYEQYF. Written as DNA, the CDR3 is TGTGCCACCGGGGACAGCTCCTACGAGCAGTACTTC.

At least ten counts were recorded for this clonotype. V is TRBV4-3 and J is TRBJ2-7; possible D gene TRBD2, 5 bases. Trimming pared 1 base from V and 1 base from J, leaving 14 bases between. In germline, CDR1 is LGHNA, CDR2 YSLEER. The CDR3 contains 16 residues. CDR3 sequence: CASSQGSGSLSYEQYF. The CDR3 nucleotides read TGCGCCAGCAGCCAAGGCTCTGGGAGCCTATCCTACGAGCAGTACTTC.

The chain has TRBV11-3 and TRBJ2-3; 11 bases agree with TRBD2. V was pared by 5 bases and J by 3 bases, with 10 bases of the junction left unmatched. CDR1 is SGHNT and CDR2 is YENEEA in the germline V gene. The CDR3 spans 17 residues. CDR3 DNA sequence: TGTGCCAGCAGCGTATTGCGCTCTAGCGGGGGGACAGATACGCAGTATTTT. Its translation is CASSVLRSSGGTDTQYF.

The table lists this clonotype with a few counts. J is TRBJ1-3 and V is TRBV7-2; 9 positions agree with TRBD1. Unmatched junction bases numbered 9, after V lost 5 bases and J lost 1 base. The CDR3 extends over 17 amino acids. Germline V gives CDR1 SGHTA, CDR2 FQGNSA. CDR3 sequence: CASSPPMGQGSGNTIYF. The CDR3 DNA reads TGTGCCAGCAGCCCGCCCATGGGACAGGGTTCTGGAAACACCATATATTTT. Full variable domain (missing parts from reference TRBV7-2 and TRBJ1-3): GAGVSQSPSNKVTEKGKDVELRCDPISGHTALYWYRQSLGQGLEFLIYFQGNSAPDKSGLPSDRFSAERTGGSVSTLTIQRTQQEDSAVYLCASSPPMGQGSGNTIYFGEGSWLTVV.

This clonotype was recorded many times. The gene calls are TRBV6-1 and TRBJ2-3; TRBD1 might be the D (6 bases). V was pared by 5 bases and J by 12 bases, with 12 bases between. Germline CDR1 reads MNHNS; CDR2 reads SASEGT. The CDR3 sequence is 11 residues long. The CDR3, as DNA: TGTGCCAGCAGTCGACAGGATCACCAGTATTTT. It codes for CASSRQDHQYF.

This clonotype appeared many times. The chain joins TRBV5-1 to TRBJ2-2; D tentatively fits TRBD1 or TRBD2 (6 bases each). CDR1 and CDR2 (germline): SGHRS, YFSETQ. There are 16 residues in the CDR3. V was pared by 0 bases and J by 1 base, with 10 bases between. The CDR3 region has the DNA TGCGCCAGCAGCTTGGCCGGGGGCATGAACACCGGGGAGCTGTTTTTT. It is translated as CASSLAGGMNTGELFF.

This clonotype occurred many times. The J gene is TRBJ2-4, the V gene TRBV5-6; D may be TRBD2 (6 bases). Between the trimmed V and J ends, which lost 3 bases and 7 bases, there was a span of 11 bases. This CDR3 has 13 residues. CDR1 SGHDT and CDR2 YYEEEE come from the germline V gene. The CDR3 loop is CASSSPGGNIQYF. The CDR3 DNA reads as TGTGCCAGCAGCTCCCCTGGGGGGAACATTCAGTACTTC.

This clonotype was recorded at least ten times. The chain links TRBV6-1 to TRBJ1-4; TRBD1 might be the D (6 bases). Germline V gene sequence: CDR1 MNHNS, CDR2 SASEGT. The CDR3 is 13 residues long. The V end was cut by 10 bases, the J end by 8 bases, with 17 bases between. DNA for the CDR3: TGTGCCATCCAGAGTGGGGGCAGCGAAAAACTGTTTTTT. Translated, it gives CAIQSGGSEKLFF.

This chain uses TRBV5-6 with TRBJ2-3; 11 bases align to TRBD1. Trimming removed 4 bases from V and 5 bases from J; junction bases left unmatched: 6. Germline V gene data show CDR1 as SGHDT and CDR2 as YYEEEE. The CDR3 totals 15 residues. Here the CDR3 reads CASSPDRGLQDTQYF. The CDR3 DNA reads as TGTGCCAGCAGCCCGGACAGGGGGCTACAAGATACGCAGTATTTT.

This clonotype was observed at least ten times. The genes are TRBV28 and TRBJ2-2; 7 bases match TRBD2. The CDR3 spans 15 residues. The trim removed 5 bases at V and 1 base at J, leaving 4 bases unmatched. Germline V gene sequence: CDR1 MDHEN, CDR2 SYDVKM. CDR3 in amino acids: CASSNVAGNTGELFF. DNA for the CDR3: TGTGCCAGCAGTAACGTAGCGGGGAACACCGGGGAGCTGTTTTTT.

This clonotype was counted many times. The rearrangement uses TRBV6-5 and TRBJ1-2; the D is unclear. V was cut by 0 bases and J by 2 bases, with 7 bases left in between. Per the germline V gene, CDR1 is MNHEY and CDR2 is SVGAGI. This CDR3 has 14 residues. The CDR3 DNA reads TGTGCCAGCAGTTACTCGAGAAGAAACTATGGCTACACCTTC. Its translation is CASSYSRRNYGYTF.

This clonotype showed up many times. The chain combines TRBV6-6 with TRBJ1-6; 7 bases are a match to TRBD1. Germline CDR1 is MNHNY and CDR2 is SVGAGI (reference sequence). This CDR3 comprises 18 residues. V shed 6 bases, J shed 0 bases, and the junction held 11 bases outside the gene matches. As DNA, the CDR3 is TGTGCCAGCAGCCACCGACAGGGTTCTTTCTCCTATAATTCACCCCTCCACTTT. Translation gives CASSHRQGSFSYNSPLHF.